A single sample is the source of the 4 T cell receptor beta chains below, sequenced in a study of T cell changes during pregnancy in multiple sclerosis (dated by TCRdb to between 2019 and 2020). The receptor library was made with the immunoSEQ multiplex PCR assay. In its TCRdb copy, this immuneACCESS table keeps in-frame sequences only and misses some clones. Where compared with another copy, unresolved V genes explain less than half of these, and the others have no known cause. Counted in this sample were roughly 41,000 clones; more than 90% of them appeared once. 7% of the sample rests with the top ten. The specimen was CD8+ T cells from peripheral blood mononuclear cells, collected in the third trimester of pregnancy. Receptors originate from a female donor with multiple sclerosis, enrolled in a pregnancy study.

The rearrangement joins TRBV10-3 to TRBJ2-7; no clear D. V shed 3 bases and J shed 0 bases, with 12 bases lying between them. Germline assignment: CDR1 ENHRY and CDR2 SYGVKD. The CDR3 spans 15 residues. The DNA for the CDR3 is TGTGCCATCAGTGACTATGACAAAAGCTCCTACGAGCAGTACTTC. Amino acid sequence: CAISDYDKSSYEQYF.

This clone occurred many times. Within the sample, other DNA sequences also encode this same CDR3. This chain uses TRBV7-3 with TRBJ2-3, with D hard to call. The germline CDR1 and CDR2 sequences are SGHTA and FQGTGA. V was cut by 2 bases and J by 3 bases, with 12 bases left in between. The CDR3 contains 15 residues. CDR3 residues: CASSLSSSDTDTQYF. The DNA for the CDR3 is TGTGCCAGCAGCTTATCATCTTCAGATACAGATACGCAGTATTTT.

This sequence joins TRBV7-6 and TRBJ2-7; TRBD2 is a possible D gene (6 bases). This CDR3 spans 16 amino acids. Trimming took off 5 bases at V and 7 bases at J, with 24 bases between the two ends. Germline V gene lookup returns CDR1 SGHVS and CDR2 FNYEAQ. CDR3 nucleotide sequence: TGTGCCAGCAGCCAACGACTAGGCGAGGGGTTGGGTGAGCAGTACTTC. Translation gives CASSQRLGEGLGEQYF.

The CDR3 DNA is TGTGCCAGCAGCCCGAGCGGCACTGAAGCTTTCTTT. Its protein is CASSPSGTEAFF. The J gene is TRBJ1-1, the V gene TRBV11-2; D not resolved. Germline CDR1 is SGHAT and CDR2 is FQNNGV. The CDR3 runs to 12 residues. With 5 bases removed from V and 4 bases from J, the gap between germline ends came to 8 bases.